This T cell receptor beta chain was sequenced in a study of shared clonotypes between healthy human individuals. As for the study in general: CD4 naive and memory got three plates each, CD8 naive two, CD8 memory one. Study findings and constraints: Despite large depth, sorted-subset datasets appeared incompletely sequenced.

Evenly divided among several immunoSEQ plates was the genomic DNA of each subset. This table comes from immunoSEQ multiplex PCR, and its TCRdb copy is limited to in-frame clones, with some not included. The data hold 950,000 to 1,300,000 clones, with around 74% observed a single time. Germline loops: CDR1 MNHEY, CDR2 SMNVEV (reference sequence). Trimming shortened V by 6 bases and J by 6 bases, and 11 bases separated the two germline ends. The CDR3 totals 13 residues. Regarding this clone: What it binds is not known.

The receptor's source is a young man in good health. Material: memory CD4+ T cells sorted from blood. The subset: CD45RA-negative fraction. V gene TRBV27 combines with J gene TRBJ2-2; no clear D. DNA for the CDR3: TGTGCCAGCAGACCGGACGGGTCCGGGGAGCTGTTTTTT. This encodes CASRPDGSGELFF.